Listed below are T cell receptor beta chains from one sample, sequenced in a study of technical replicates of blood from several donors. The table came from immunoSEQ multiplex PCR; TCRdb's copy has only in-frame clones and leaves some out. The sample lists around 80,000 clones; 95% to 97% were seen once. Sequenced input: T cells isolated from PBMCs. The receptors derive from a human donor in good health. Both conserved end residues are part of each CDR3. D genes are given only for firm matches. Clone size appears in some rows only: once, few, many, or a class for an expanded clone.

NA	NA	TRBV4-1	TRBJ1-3	TGCGCCAGCAGCCAAGTTAGCCGGGCTGGAAACACCATATATTTT	CASSQVSRAGNTIYF
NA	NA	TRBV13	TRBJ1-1	TGTGCCAGCAGCTTCGCAGGCGGGGTCACTGAAGCTTTCTTT	CASSFAGGVTEAFF
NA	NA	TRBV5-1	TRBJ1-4	TGCGCCAGCAGCTTCGGCGGGCCTGGAACTAATGAAAAACTGTTTTTT	CASSFGGPGTNEKLFF
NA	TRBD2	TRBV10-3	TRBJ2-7	TGTGCCATCAGGGATCGGAGCGGGGTAGCGGGATCCTACGAGCAGTACTTC	CAIRDRSGVAGSYEQYF
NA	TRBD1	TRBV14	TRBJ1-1	TGTGCCAGCAGCCTAGACAGGGGGCTGACTGAAGCTTTCTTT	CASSLDRGLTEAFF
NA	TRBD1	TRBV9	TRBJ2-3	TGTGCCAGCAGCCAGACAGGGTATGAAAGAGATACGCAGTATTTT	CASSQTGYERDTQYF
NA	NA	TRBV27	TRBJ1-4	TGTGCCAGCAGTATCTTTCCTCCCTCTGGGAGCCCTTTGGAAAAACTGTTTTTT	CASSIFPPSGSPLEKLFF
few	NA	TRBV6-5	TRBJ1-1	TGTGCCAGCAGTTACTCTTTGAGTAACACTGAAGCTTTCTTT	CASSYSLSNTEAFF
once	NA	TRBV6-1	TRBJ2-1	TGTGCCAGCCTCCACAGGTTCGGGGAGCAGTTCTTC	CASLHRFGEQFF
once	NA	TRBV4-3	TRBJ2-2	TGCGCCAGCAGCCAAGAGTGGCAGGGGTTTATCGGGGAGCTGTTTTTT	CASSQEWQGFIGELFF
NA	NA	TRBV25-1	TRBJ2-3	TGTGCCAGCAGTCGCACTCTCACCTCCGACACAGATACGCAGTATTTT	CASSRTLTSDTDTQYF
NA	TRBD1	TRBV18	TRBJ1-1	TGTGCCAGCTCACCTAACAGGGGCACCGCTTTCTTT	CASSPNRGTAFF
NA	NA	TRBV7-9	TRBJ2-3	TGTGCCAGCAGCTCGGTCACAGATACGCAGTATTTT	CASSSVTDTQYF
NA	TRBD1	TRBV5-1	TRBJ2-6	TGCGCCAGCAGCTTGTCCGGACAGGCCCTCTCTGGGGCCAACGTCCTGACTTTC	CASSLSGQALSGANVLTF
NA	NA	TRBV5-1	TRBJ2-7	TGCGCCAGCTCCCAGACTTCGCAGATCTACGAGCAGTACTTC	CASSQTSQIYEQYF
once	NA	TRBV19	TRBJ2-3	TGTGCCAGTAGTAACGGGTTTAGCACAGATACGCAGTATTTT	CASSNGFSTDTQYF